These 11 T cell receptor beta chains share one sample of origin, sequenced in a study of control samples from healthy donors and cancer patients. Produced via immunoSEQ multiplex PCR; TCRdb's table is partial and in-frame only. This table holds some 130,000 clones, about nine tenths found once. Sequenced material: blood. The receptors derive from a woman aged 25 to 39 in good health.

The chain links TRBV6-6 to TRBJ2-1; no definite D call. Germline CDR1 and CDR2: MNHNY and SVGAGI (reference sequence). The CDR3 has 12 amino acids. Between the trimmed V and J ends, which lost 2 bases and 9 bases, there was a span of 8 bases. CDR3 bases: TGTGCCAGCAGTTACGGAGAAGGTGAGCAGTTCTTC. Amino acid sequence: CASSYGEGEQFF.

The chain links TRBV5-1 to TRBJ2-1, with D possibly being TRBD2 (5 bases). There are 12 residues in the CDR3. From germline, CDR1 is SGHRS and CDR2 YFSETQ. The germline V and J ends were trimmed by 4 bases and 8 bases, with 10 bases remaining between them. CDR3 DNA: TGCGCCAGCAGCCTAGCACGGGATGAGCAGTTCTTC. Translating gives CASSLARDEQFF.

The chain joins TRBV3-1 (or the pseudogene TRBV3-2) to TRBJ2-7; the D gene is possibly TRBD2 (6 bases). CDR1 is LGHDT, CDR2 YNNKEL, per germline (reference sequence). V lost 2 bases and J lost 5, with 19 bases in between. The CDR3 length is 16 residues. DNA of the CDR3: TGTGCCAGCAGCCAACTTTGGGGCGGGGAGGCCAACGAGCAGTACTTC. Its translation is CASSQLWGGEANEQYF.

The V gene is TRBV9, the J gene TRBJ2-7; D might be TRBD1 (6 bases). This CDR3 has 14 residues. Germline CDR1 is SGDLS and CDR2 is YYNGEE. The V end was cut by 3 bases, the J end by 2 bases, with 12 bases between. The CDR3 DNA reads as TGTGCCAGCAGCGAGACAGGAAACCCCTACGAGCAGTACTTC. This gives the protein CASSETGNPYEQYF.

This clone has only one observation. The J gene is TRBJ1-2, the V gene TRBV29-1; D perhaps matches TRBD1 (6 bases). Germline V gives CDR1 SQVTM, CDR2 ANQGSEA. V lost 7 bases and J 3 bases, leaving 18 bases between the germline ends. The CDR3 totals 14 residues. The CDR3 region is CSAGVRGDDYGYTF. The CDR3, as DNA: TGCAGCGCAGGGGTCCGGGGGGACGACTATGGCTACACCTTC.

This chain connects TRBV27 to TRBJ2-1; 10 bases are shared with TRBD2. From germline, CDR1 is MNHEY and CDR2 SMNVEV (reference sequence). There are 15 residues in the CDR3. The ends lost 2 bases at V and 6 bases at J; junction bases unmatched: 4. CDR3 protein: CASSLPSSGSNEQFF. In DNA, the CDR3 is TGTGCCAGCAGTTTACCTTCTAGCGGGAGCAATGAGCAGTTCTTC.

This chain uses TRBV27 with TRBJ2-7; 9 nucleotides agree with TRBD1. J gave up 3 bases and V 7 bases, and 13 bases lay outside the gene matches. Germline CDR1 reads MNHEY; CDR2 reads SMNVEV (reference sequence). The CDR3 contains 16 residues. Here the CDR3 reads CASTIATGTGLYEQYF. CDR3 bases: TGTGCCAGCACCATCGCAACCGGGACAGGGCTCTACGAGCAGTACTTC.

The chain joins TRBV29-1 to TRBJ1-1, with a possible D match to TRBD1 (6 bases). Per the germline V gene, CDR1 is SQVTM and CDR2 is ANQGSEA. V was cut by 1 base and J by 5 bases, with 14 bases left in between. The CDR3 length is 14 residues. In DNA, the CDR3 is TGCAGCGTTGAAGGAACGGGGGCGCGGACTGAAGCTTTCTTT. It is translated as CSVEGTGARTEAFF.

The V call is TRBV30, the J call TRBJ1-4; 7 bases fit TRBD1. Looked up from germline, CDR1 is GTSNPN and CDR2 is SVGIG (reference sequence). The CDR3 loop spans 13 amino acids. V gave up 0 bases and J gave up 13 bases; unmatched junction bases: 8. The CDR3 spells CAWSVNRGFRLFF. Written as DNA, the CDR3 is TGTGCCTGGAGTGTAAACAGGGGATTTCGACTGTTTTTT. The entire variable domain, with the rest obtained from reference TRBV30 and TRBJ1-4, is as follows: SQTIHQWPATLVQPVGSPLSLECTVEGTSNPNLYWYRQAAGRGLQLLFYSVGIGQISSEVPQNLSASRPQDRQFILSSKKLLLSDSGFYLCAWSVNRGFRLFFGSGTQLSVL.

This chain joins TRBV28 and TRBJ2-2, with 8 bases matching TRBD1. The V gene end was trimmed by 11 bases and the J gene end by 3 bases; junction bases not matched to a gene: 5. CDR3 size: 13 residues. Per germline, CDR1 MDHEN and CDR2 SYDVKM. In DNA form, the CDR3 reads TGTGCCGCCCACAGGGGGGACACCGGGGAGCTGTTTTTT. This sequence encodes CAAHRGDTGELFF.

This clone was counted once. V and J are TRBV4-2 and TRBJ1-5, with D uncertain. Trimming stripped 10 bases from V and 1 base from J, with 14 bases between. The germline V gene encodes CDR1 LGHNA and CDR2 YNFKEQ. The length of the CDR3 is 14 residues. CDR3 residues: CATPRVRSNQPQHF. CDR3 coding DNA: TGTGCCACCCCGCGGGTTCGGAGCAATCAGCCCCAGCATTTT.